A single sample gave rise to the 9 T cell receptor beta chains below, sequenced in a study of T cell repertoires in cytomegalovirus infection. TCRdb used MiXCR to reprocess the reads, holding one entry per CDR3 protein. Seen here are fewer than 350,000 distinct CDR3 sequences, 29% observed once, and the top ten hold around 19%. These receptors' targets are unknown. The starting material was cultured PBMCs, obtained from culture after CMV antigen stimulation. Every receptor here comes from a human donor in good health (CMV status not recorded). Some clones in this sample may be carry-over from other donors' samples.

The chain joins TRBV19 to TRBJ1-1; D gene ambiguous. The germline V and J ends were trimmed by 2 bases and 0 bases, with 4 bases remaining between them. Germline CDR1 LNHDA, CDR2 SQIVND (reference sequence). The CDR3 is 13 amino acids. CDR3 loop: CASSIWVNTEAFF. The CDR3 region has the DNA TGTGCCAGTAGTATATGGGTGAACACTGAAGCTTTCTTT.

The rearrangement uses TRBV6-1 and TRBJ1-1, with D possibly TRBD1 on 6 matching bases. There are 14 residues in the CDR3. Looked up from germline, CDR1 is MNHNS and CDR2 is SASEGT. V was cut by 3 bases and J by 1 base, with 9 bases left in between. CDR3 coding DNA: TGTGCCAGCAGTGATAGGGGGGGGAACACTGAAGCTTTCTTT. Protein: CASSDRGGNTEAFF.

The V call is TRBV6-4, the J call TRBJ2-3; the match to TRBD2 covers 15 bases. Germline assignment: CDR1 MRHNA and CDR2 SNTAGT. This CDR3 is built from 16 residues. J lost 3 bases, V lost 3 bases, and 1 base had no gene match. The CDR3 region has the DNA TGTGCCAGCAGTGAAGGGACTAGCGGGGGGACAGATACGCAGTATTTT. Its protein is CASSEGTSGGTDTQYF.

The genes are TRBV10-3 and TRBJ1-3; 8 positions match TRBD1. J lost 1 base, V lost 4 bases, and 3 bases had no gene match. In germline, CDR1 is ENHRY, CDR2 SYGVKD. The CDR3 contains 15 residues. The CDR3 sequence is CAISGTGKSGNTIYF. Written as DNA, the CDR3 is TGTGCCATCAGTGGGACAGGGAAATCTGGAAACACCATATATTTT.

Ten or more counts support this clonotype. The J gene is TRBJ2-3, the V gene TRBV14, with 8 bases aligning to TRBD2. This CDR3 contains 16 residues. V dropped 1 base and J dropped 0; count of bases not matched to a gene: 3. Germline V gives CDR1 SGHDN, CDR2 FVKESK. The CDR3, as DNA: TGTGCCAGCAGCCAAGGACGGGGGGGTAGCACAGATACGCAGTATTTT. Translating it yields CASSQGRGGSTDTQYF.

A few counts support this clonotype. V and J are TRBV7-2 and TRBJ1-5; no firm D call. Trimming removed 1 base from V and 4 bases from J, with 5 bases in between. The CDR3 runs to 13 residues. Germline CDR1 reads SGHTA; CDR2 reads FQGNSA. The CDR3 spells CASSLEQNQPQHF. The CDR3 DNA reads as TGTGCCAGCAGCTTAGAACAGAATCAGCCCCAGCATTTT. The full variable domain, rest sourced from reference TRBV7-2 and TRBJ1-5, is GAGVSQSPSNKVTEKGKDVELRCDPISGHTALYWYRQSLGQGLEFLIYFQGNSAPDKSGLPSDRFSAERTGGSVSTLTIQRTQQEDSAVYLCASSLEQNQPQHFGDGTRLSIL.

The sample holds a few counts of this clonotype. This chain connects TRBV28 to TRBJ2-3; TRBD2 is a possible D gene (5 bases). Germline CDR1 is MDHEN and CDR2 is SYDVKM. The germline V and J ends were trimmed by 2 bases and 3 bases, with 9 bases remaining between them. The CDR3 has 14 amino acids. The CDR3 here is CASSLRGLTDTQYF. The CDR3 nucleotides are TGTGCCAGCAGTTTACGGGGTTTAACAGATACGCAGTATTTT. Full variable domain (outside the CDR3, taken from reference TRBV28 and TRBJ2-3): DVKVTQSSRYLVKRTGEKVFLECVQDMDHENMFWYRQDPGLGLRLIYFSYDVKMKEKGDIPEGYSVSREKKERFSLILESASTNQTSMYLCASSLRGLTDTQYFGPGTRLTVL.

This clonotype was picked up a small number of times. The chain uses TRBV6-1 and TRBJ1-1; possible D gene TRBD1, 5 bases. The germline V and J ends were trimmed by 6 bases and 1 base, with 12 bases remaining between them. There are 14 residues in the CDR3. Looked up from germline, CDR1 is MNHNS and CDR2 is SASEGT. This chain's CDR3 is CASRRQGGNTEAFF. CDR3 nucleotides: TGTGCCAGCAGGCGGCAGGGAGGGAACACTGAAGCTTTCTTT.

A few counts support this clonotype. The chain recombines TRBV18 with TRBJ2-7, with D hard to call. Germline values: CDR1 KGHSH, CDR2 LQKENI. There are 13 residues in the CDR3. V was trimmed by 4 bases and J by 2 bases, leaving 9 bases between them. The chain's CDR3 is CASSQGGAYEQYF. The DNA for the CDR3 is TGTGCCAGCTCACAAGGCGGAGCCTACGAGCAGTACTTC.